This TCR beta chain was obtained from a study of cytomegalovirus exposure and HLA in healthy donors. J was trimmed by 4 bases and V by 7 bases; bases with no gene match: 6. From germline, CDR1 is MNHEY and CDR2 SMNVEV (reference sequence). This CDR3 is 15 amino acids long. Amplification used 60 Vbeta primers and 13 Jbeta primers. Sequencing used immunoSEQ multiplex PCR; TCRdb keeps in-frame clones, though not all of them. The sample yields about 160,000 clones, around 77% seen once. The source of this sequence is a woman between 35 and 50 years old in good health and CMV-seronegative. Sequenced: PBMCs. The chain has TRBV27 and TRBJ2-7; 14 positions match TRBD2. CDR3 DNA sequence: TGTGCCAGCAACTCCGGGACTAGCGGGAGTTACGAGCAGTACTTC. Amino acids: CASNSGTSGSYEQYF.